Listed below are T cell receptor beta chains from one sample, sequenced in a study of blood T cell repertoires in COVID-19. Measured with immunoSEQ multiplex PCR; TCRdb has only the in-frame clones, and not every one. Counted here are approximately 160,000 clones, around 84% occurring once; the ten biggest clones make up approximately 7.3%. What was sequenced was PBMCs or T cells enriched from blood (not recorded which). The receptors shown here come from a man aged 45-65 years who had recovered from COVID-19. The CDR3 runs from the conserved cysteine through the conserved F or W. D genes are given only for firm matches. Rows may omit the clone size; those that give it use once, few, many or a size class.

CDR3 DNA,CDR3 protein,D gene,V gene,J gene,CDR3 length,clone size
TGTGCCACACGCAACGAGGCCATCTCTGGAAACACCATATATTTT,CATRNEAISGNTIYF,-,TRBV6-6,TRBJ1-3,15,once
TGTGCCAGTAGTATAGGACAGACTTCACCCCTCCACTTT,CASSIGQTSPLHF,-,TRBV19,TRBJ1-6,13,-
TGTGCCAGCAGCATCAGGGCTGGCTCCTATAATTCACCCCTCCACTTT,CASSIRAGSYNSPLHF,-,TRBV21-1,TRBJ1-6,16,-
TGTGCCATCAAAGCCAGGGGGCAATCAGATACGCAGTATTTT,CAIKARGQSDTQYF,TRBD1,TRBV10-3,TRBJ2-3,14,-
TGTGCCAGCAGTGTGGCCCCGGGGGTGGGCGAGCAGTACTTC,CASSVAPGVGEQYF,-,TRBV2,TRBJ2-7,14,few
TGTGCCAGTAGTAGCAGGGGGTCCCCCATGAACACTGAAGCTTTCTTT,CASSSRGSPMNTEAFF,TRBD1,TRBV19,TRBJ1-1,16,-
TGTGCCAGCACCCGGGACAGATCCTCTGGAAACACCATATATTTT,CASTRDRSSGNTIYF,TRBD1,TRBV7-2,TRBJ1-3,15,-
TGTGCCAGCACCGGGACAGGGCCTAATGAAAAACTGTTTTTT,CASTGTGPNEKLFF,TRBD1,TRBV2,TRBJ1-4,14,-
TGTGCCAGCAGTCCGACAGGAAATGGTTCACCCCTCCACTTT,CASSPTGNGSPLHF,-,TRBV2,TRBJ1-6,14,-
TGCGCCAGCAGCTTCGGGACAGGGGGATCCTACGAGCAGTACTTC,CASSFGTGGSYEQYF,TRBD1,TRBV4-1,TRBJ2-7,15,-
TGTGCCAGCCTCCCAGGGGGCAGGGAGACCCAGTACTTC,CASLPGGRETQYF,TRBD1,TRBV7-2,TRBJ2-5,13,-
TGCGCCAGCAGCCGGGACTCTAATCAGCCCCAGCATTTT,CASSRDSNQPQHF,-,TRBV5-1,TRBJ1-5,13,-
TGTGCCAGCAGCTTGGCCGTAAGACACCGGCGTGAAGCTTTCTTT,CASSLAVRHRREAFF,-,TRBV5-8,TRBJ1-1,15,-
TGCGCCAGCAGCTTGGCGGGGATGAGCAATCAGCCCCAGCATTTT,CASSLAGMSNQPQHF,-,TRBV5-1,TRBJ1-5,15,few
TGTGCCAGTAGTATAGACCGTTGGCGGACTTCTGCAACTAATGAAAAACTGTTTTTT,CASSIDRWRTSATNEKLFF,-,TRBV19,TRBJ1-4,19,-
TGTGCCAGCAGCCAGGGGGCTAAGGATGAAAAACTGTTTTTT,CASSQGAKDEKLFF,TRBD1,TRBV28,TRBJ1-4,14,once
TGTGCCTGGAGTAGGCGGGACAGCTACAATGAGCAGTTCTTC,CAWSRRDSYNEQFF,-,TRBV30,TRBJ2-1,14,-
TGTGCCAGCAGCGCCCCGGGACTAGCGGGGGAGCTGTTTTTT,CASSAPGLAGELFF,TRBD2,TRBV11-2,TRBJ2-2,14,once